The rows below give T cell receptor beta chains drawn from one sample of a study of T cells and copy number aberrations in small-cell lung cancer. Profiled with immunoSEQ multiplex PCR; TCRdb holds only in-frame clones, not every one. The sample consists of just over 250 clones, 80% to 90% of them appearing once. The sample consisted of tumor tissue. These receptors all come from an older woman with small cell lung cancer. Each CDR3 is given without its conserved first and last residue.

>14|TRBV6-6
ASSPGAGSGANVLT
>16|TRBV7-9
ASSTTESMQSRANVLT
>13|TRBV18
ASSLGEGGDQPQH
>12|TRBV5-5
ASSLGPLINEQF